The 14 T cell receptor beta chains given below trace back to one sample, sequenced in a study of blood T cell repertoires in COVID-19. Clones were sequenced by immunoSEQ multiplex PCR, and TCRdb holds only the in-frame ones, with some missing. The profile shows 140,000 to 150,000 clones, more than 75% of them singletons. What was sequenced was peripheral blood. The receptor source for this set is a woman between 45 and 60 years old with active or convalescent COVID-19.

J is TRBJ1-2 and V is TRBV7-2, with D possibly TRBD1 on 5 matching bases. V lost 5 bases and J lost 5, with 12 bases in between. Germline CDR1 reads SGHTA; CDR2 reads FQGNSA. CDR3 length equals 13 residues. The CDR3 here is CASSDDSTYGYTF. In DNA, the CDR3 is TGTGCCAGCAGCGACGACAGTACTTATGGCTACACCTTC.

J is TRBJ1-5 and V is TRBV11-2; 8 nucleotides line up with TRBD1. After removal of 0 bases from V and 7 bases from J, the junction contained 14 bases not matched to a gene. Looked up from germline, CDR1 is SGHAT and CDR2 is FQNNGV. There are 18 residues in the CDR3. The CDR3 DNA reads TGTGCCAGCAGCTTAGACGCCCGTGTTGACAGGGGCGGCCAGCCCCAGCATTTT. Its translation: CASSLDARVDRGGQPQHF.

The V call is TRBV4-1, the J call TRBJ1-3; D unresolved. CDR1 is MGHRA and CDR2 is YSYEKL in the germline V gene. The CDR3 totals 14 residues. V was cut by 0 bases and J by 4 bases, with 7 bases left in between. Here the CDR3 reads CASSQDDGGNTIYF. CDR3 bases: TGCGCCAGCAGCCAAGACGATGGCGGAAACACCATATATTTT.

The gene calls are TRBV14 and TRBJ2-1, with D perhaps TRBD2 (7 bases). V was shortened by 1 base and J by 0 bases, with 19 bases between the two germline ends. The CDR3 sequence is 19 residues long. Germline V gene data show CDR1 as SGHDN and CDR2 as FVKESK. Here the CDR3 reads CASSQARARGLYSYNEQFF. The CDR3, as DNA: TGTGCCAGCAGCCAAGCCCGTGCGCGGGGGCTCTACTCCTACAATGAGCAGTTCTTC.

CDR3 DNA sequence: TGTGCCAGCTCGCCGGACAGGGCGAATGAAGCTTTCTTT. Protein: CASSPDRANEAFF. V usage is TRBV18 and J usage is TRBJ1-1; TRBD1 agrees at 8 bases. CDR3 length: 13 residues. Germline lookup yields CDR1 KGHSH and CDR2 LQKENI. The trim removed 6 bases at V and 7 bases at J, leaving 7 bases unmatched.

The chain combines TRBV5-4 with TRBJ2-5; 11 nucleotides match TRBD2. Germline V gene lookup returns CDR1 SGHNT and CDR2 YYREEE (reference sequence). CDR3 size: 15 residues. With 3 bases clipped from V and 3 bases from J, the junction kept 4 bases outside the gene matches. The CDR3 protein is CASSSPGLAEETQYF. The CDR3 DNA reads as TGTGCCAGCAGCTCTCCGGGACTAGCGGAAGAGACCCAGTACTTC. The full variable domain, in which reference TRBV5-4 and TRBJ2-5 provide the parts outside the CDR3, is ETGVTQSPTHLIKTRGQQVTLRCSSQSGHNTVSWYQQALGQGPQFIFQYYREEENGRGNFPPRFSGLQFPNYSSELNVNALELDDSALYLCASSSPGLAEETQYFGPGTRLLVL.

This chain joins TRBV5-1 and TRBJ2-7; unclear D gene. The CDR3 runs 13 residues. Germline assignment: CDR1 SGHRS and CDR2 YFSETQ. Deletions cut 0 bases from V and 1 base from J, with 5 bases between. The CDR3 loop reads CASSLAQSYEQYF. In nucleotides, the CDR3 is TGCGCCAGCAGCTTGGCACAGTCCTACGAGCAGTACTTC.

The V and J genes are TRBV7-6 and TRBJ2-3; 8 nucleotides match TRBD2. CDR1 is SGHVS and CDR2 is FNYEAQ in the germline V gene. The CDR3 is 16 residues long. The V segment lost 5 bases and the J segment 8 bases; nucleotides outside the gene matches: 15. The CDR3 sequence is CASSLGAETSDGTQYF. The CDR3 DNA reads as TGTGCCAGCAGCCTAGGGGCGGAGACTAGCGACGGTACGCAGTATTTT.

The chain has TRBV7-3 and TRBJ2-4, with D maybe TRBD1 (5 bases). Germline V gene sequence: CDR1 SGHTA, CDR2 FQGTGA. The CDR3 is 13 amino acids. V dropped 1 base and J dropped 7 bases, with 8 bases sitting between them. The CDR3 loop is CASSLNPGNIQYF. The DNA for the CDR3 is TGTGCCAGCAGCTTAAACCCAGGGAACATTCAGTACTTC.

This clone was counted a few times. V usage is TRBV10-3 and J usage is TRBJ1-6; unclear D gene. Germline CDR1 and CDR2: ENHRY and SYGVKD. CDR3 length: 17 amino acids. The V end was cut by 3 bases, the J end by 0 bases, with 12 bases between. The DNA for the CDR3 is TGTGCCATCAGTGACCTTAAACCGAGCTCCTATAATTCACCCCTCCACTTT. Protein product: CAISDLKPSSYNSPLHF.

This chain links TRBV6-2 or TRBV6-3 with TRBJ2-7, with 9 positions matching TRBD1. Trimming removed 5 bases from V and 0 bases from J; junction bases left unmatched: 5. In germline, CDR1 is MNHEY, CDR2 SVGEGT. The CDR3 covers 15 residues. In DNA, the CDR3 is TGTGCCAGCAGTACGACAGGGGGACTCTCCTACGAGCAGTACTTC. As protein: CASSTTGGLSYEQYF.

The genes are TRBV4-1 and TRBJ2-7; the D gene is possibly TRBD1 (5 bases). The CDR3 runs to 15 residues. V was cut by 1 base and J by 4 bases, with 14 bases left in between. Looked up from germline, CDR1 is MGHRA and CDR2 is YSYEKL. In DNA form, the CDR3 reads TGCGCCAGCAGCCAAGGGACACCGTTGCCTTACGAGCAGTACTTC. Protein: CASSQGTPLPYEQYF.

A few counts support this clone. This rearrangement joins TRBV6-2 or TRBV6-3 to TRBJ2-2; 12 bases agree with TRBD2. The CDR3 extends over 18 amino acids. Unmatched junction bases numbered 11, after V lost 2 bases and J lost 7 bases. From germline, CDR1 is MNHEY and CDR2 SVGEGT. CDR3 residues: CASSYSPPSGRGHGELFF. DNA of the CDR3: TGTGCCAGCAGTTACAGCCCCCCTAGCGGGAGGGGTCACGGGGAGCTGTTTTTT.

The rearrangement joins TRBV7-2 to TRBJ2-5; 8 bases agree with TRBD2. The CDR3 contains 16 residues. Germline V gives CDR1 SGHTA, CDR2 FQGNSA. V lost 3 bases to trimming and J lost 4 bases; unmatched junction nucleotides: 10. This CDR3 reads CASSLDSQRGRETQYF. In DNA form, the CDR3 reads TGTGCCAGCAGCTTGGACTCCCAGCGGGGGCGAGAGACCCAGTACTTC.